This T cell receptor beta chain was recorded in a study of T-cell reconstitution after alpha-beta-depleted transplantation in children. Study-level results: The study traced high day-60 TCRbeta diversity in some patients to surviving recipient T cells and thymic progenitors. T-cell counts and diversity at one year post-transplant came mainly from newly produced T cells. Where alpha-beta T cells came from about two months after transplant was reportedly several hundred expanded graft clones.

This clonotype showed up just a few times. What it binds is unknown. Preparation of the TCRbeta library involved a method that used unique molecular identifiers. TCRdb itself ran the PCR reads through MiXCR, one entry per CDR3 protein. The sample lists approximately 430,000 distinct CDR3 sequences; around 15% were seen once. This sample comprised PBMCs, mostly from graft donor cells, obtained 360 days after TCRalphabeta/CD19-depleted stem cell transplant. The receptor comes from a boy in the first two years of life who had a stem cell transplant for Wiskott-Aldrich syndrome, so the T cells may come from the graft donor.

CDR3 DNA sequence: TGTGCCAGCAGCAAAGAGTGGGCCGTTATTAATTCACCCCTCCACTTT. It yields the protein CASSKEWAVINSPLHF. The chain uses TRBV21-1 and TRBJ1-6. TRBV21-1 is termed a pseudogene. CDR3 size: 16 residues.